A single T cell receptor beta chain is shown here with its context. Here immunoSEQ multiplex PCR was the method, and the copy in TCRdb shows in-frame clones only, minus some. The sample records approximately 450,000 clones, around nine tenths being singletons. These data are taken from a study of blood T cell repertoires in COVID-19. Germline trimming cut 6 bases from V and 0 bases from J; bases unmatched to any gene: 14. CDR3 length: 19 amino acids. Per the germline V gene, CDR1 is SGHTA and CDR2 is FQGNSA. The cohort comprised adults aged about 18 to 100 years residing in approximately 25 US areas. Cohort allocation depended upon clinical history that participants reported.

This chain connects TRBV7-2 to TRBJ2-7; 13 nucleotides line up with TRBD2. Sequencing input: PBMCs or T cells enriched from blood (not recorded which). The TCR originated in a woman between 18 and 30 years old with acute COVID-19. CDR3 coding DNA: TGTGCCAGCAGATGGGTTGGGGTACTAGCGGGAGGGGCCTCCTACGAGCAGTACTTC. It yields the protein CASRWVGVLAGGASYEQYF.